Listed below are T cell receptor beta chains from one sample, sequenced in a study of blood T cells in healthy people across ages. TCRdb used MiXCR to reprocess the 5' RACE reads, holding one entry per CDR3 protein. The sample lists more than 700,000 distinct CDR3 sequences; 35% to 60% were seen once. Sequenced input: blood. All receptors derive from an elderly man in good health. CDR3s include the opening cysteine and the closing phenylalanine or tryptophan. A D gene is named only where the DNA matches it firmly. Clone size appears in some rows only: once, few, many, or a class for an expanded clone.

V gene	clone size	D gene	J gene	CDR3 protein	CDR3 DNA
TRBV16	-	-	TRBJ2-7	CASSRQTRTYEQYF	TGTGCCAGCAGCAGACAGACTAGAACCTACGAGCAGTACTTC
TRBV28	once	-	TRBJ2-7	CASSFDRTPYEQYF	TGTGCCAGCAGTTTCGACAGGACCCCCTACGAGCAGTACTTC
TRBV25-1	-	-	TRBJ2-1	CASSEWGGQSTNEQFF	TGTGCCAGCAGTGAATGGGGTGGACAGTCAACCAATGAGCAGTTCTTC
TRBV6-1	once	TRBD1	TRBJ2-2	CASRGGRGPSGELFF	TGTGCCAGCCGTGGGGGCAGGGGGCCATCCGGGGAGCTGTTTTTT
TRBV6-1	-	-	TRBJ1-2	CASSELGQPTNYGYTF	TGTGCCAGCAGTGAACTCGGGCAGCCGACTAACTATGGCTACACCTTC
TRBV7-9	-	-	TRBJ2-3	CASSLSSPPSTDTQYF	TGTGCCAGCAGCTTATCCTCCCCGCCTAGCACAGATACGCAGTATTTT
TRBV10-3	-	-	TRBJ2-7	CAFNRGGYEQYF	TGTGCCTTCAACAGGGGGGGCTACGAGCAGTACTTC
TRBV7-2	-	TRBD1	TRBJ2-5	CASSQDRGDETQYF	TGTGCCAGCAGCCAGGACAGGGGCGACGAGACCCAGTACTTC
TRBV5-1	-	TRBD2	TRBJ2-1	CASSFSGAWFF	TGCGCCAGCAGCTTTAGCGGGGCGTGGTTCTTC
TRBV5-6	-	TRBD1	TRBJ2-1	CAGSLGGRGNEQFF	TGTGCCGGCAGCTTAGGGGGCCGTGGGAATGAGCAGTTCTTC
TRBV7-2	-	TRBD2	TRBJ2-5	CASSQMRTSGEETQYF	TGTGCCAGCAGCCAAATGAGGACTAGCGGGGAAGAGACCCAGTACTTC
TRBV5-4	-	-	TRBJ2-1	CASSFGATYNEQFF	TGTGCCAGCAGCTTCGGGGCGACCTACAATGAGCAGTTCTTC
TRBV7-2	-	-	TRBJ2-5	CACSLLGETQYF	TGTGCCTGCAGCTTACTCGGGGAGACCCAGTACTTC
TRBV29-1	-	TRBD2	TRBJ2-1	CSVDALAAYNEQFF	TGCAGCGTTGATGCTCTAGCGGCCTACAATGAGCAGTTCTTC
TRBV19	-	TRBD2	TRBJ2-1	CAGSIGSGAAGEQFF	TGTGCCGGTAGTATAGGTAGCGGGGCCGCGGGGGAGCAGTTCTTC
TRBV7-2	many	-	TRBJ2-3	CASSGQTGRRGDTQYF	TGTGCCAGCAGCGGACAGACAGGTCGCCGGGGAGATACGCAGTATTTT
TRBV18	-	-	TRBJ1-2	CASLGRPGEEGYTF	TGTGCCAGCTTAGGACGGCCCGGCGAGGAAGGCTACACCTTC
TRBV9	-	-	TRBJ2-1	CASSVETHNEQFF	TGTGCCAGCAGCGTAGAGACCCACAATGAGCAGTTCTTC
TRBV6-5	-	-	TRBJ2-3	CASSSNRWRADTQYF	TGTGCCAGCAGTTCCAACCGGTGGCGGGCAGATACGCAGTATTTT
TRBV7-2	-	-	TRBJ2-1	CASSPVLREQFF	TGTGCCAGCAGCCCCGTCCTACGTGAGCAGTTCTTC
TRBV20-1	few	-	TRBJ2-3	CSAPPPGWDTQYF	TGCAGTGCGCCCCCGCCCGGTTGGGATACGCAGTATTTT
TRBV5-6	-	-	TRBJ1-4	CASSVGGSEKLFF	TGTGCCAGCAGCGTGGGTGGGTCAGAAAAACTGTTTTTT
TRBV14	few	TRBD2	TRBJ2-3	CASSPGLVIDTQYF	TGTGCCAGCAGCCCCGGACTAGTCATAGATACGCAGTATTTT
TRBV12-3/TRBV12-4	-	-	TRBJ2-4	CASSYSDGVKNIQYF	TGTGCCAGCAGTTACTCGGATGGAGTCAAAAACATTCAGTACTTC
TRBV7-3	few	-	TRBJ2-3	CASSLTSDTQYF	TGTGCCAGCAGCTTAACGTCAGATACGCAGTATTTT
TRBV21-1	few	-	TRBJ2-1	CASSKVLVAGGSGNEQFF	-
TRBV20-1	many	TRBD2	TRBJ2-3	CSARQSGNTDTQYF	TGCAGTGCTAGACAGAGCGGGAACACAGATACGCAGTATTTT
TRBV24-1	-	-	TRBJ1-5	CATSDSRYNQPQHF	TGTGCCACCAGCGATTCACGATACAATCAGCCCCAGCATTTT
TRBV28	-	TRBD1	TRBJ1-1	CASVQSGGDTEAFF	TGTGCCAGCGTTCAGTCAGGGGGGGACACTGAAGCTTTCTTT
TRBV10-3	many	TRBD2	TRBJ2-1	CASSGLAGSDEQFF	TGTGCCAGCTCGGGACTAGCGGGAAGTGATGAGCAGTTCTTC
TRBV28	few	-	TRBJ1-5	CASRPGSQPQHF	TGTGCCAGCAGGCCCGGCTCTCAGCCCCAGCATTTT
TRBV6-6	few	-	TRBJ1-1	CASSVQENTEAFF	TGTGCCAGCAGTGTTCAGGAGAACACTGAAGCTTTCTTT
TRBV20-1	-	TRBD2	TRBJ2-5	CSAVAGKAYNEQYF	TGCAGTGCTGTAGCGGGAAAAGCCTACAATGAGCAGTACTTC
TRBV3-1	many	-	TRBJ2-1	CASSPGDRQREQFF	TGTGCCAGCAGCCCGGGGGACCGGCAAAGGGAGCAGTTCTTC
TRBV19	-	TRBD2	TRBJ2-3	CASSRGSTSWGFTDTQYF	TGTGCCAGTAGTCGCGGATCGACTAGCTGGGGTTTCACAGATACGCAGTATTTT
TRBV24-1	-	-	TRBJ2-1	CATSDSRGREQFF	TGTGCCACCAGTGATTCCCGGGGGCGGGAGCAGTTCTTC